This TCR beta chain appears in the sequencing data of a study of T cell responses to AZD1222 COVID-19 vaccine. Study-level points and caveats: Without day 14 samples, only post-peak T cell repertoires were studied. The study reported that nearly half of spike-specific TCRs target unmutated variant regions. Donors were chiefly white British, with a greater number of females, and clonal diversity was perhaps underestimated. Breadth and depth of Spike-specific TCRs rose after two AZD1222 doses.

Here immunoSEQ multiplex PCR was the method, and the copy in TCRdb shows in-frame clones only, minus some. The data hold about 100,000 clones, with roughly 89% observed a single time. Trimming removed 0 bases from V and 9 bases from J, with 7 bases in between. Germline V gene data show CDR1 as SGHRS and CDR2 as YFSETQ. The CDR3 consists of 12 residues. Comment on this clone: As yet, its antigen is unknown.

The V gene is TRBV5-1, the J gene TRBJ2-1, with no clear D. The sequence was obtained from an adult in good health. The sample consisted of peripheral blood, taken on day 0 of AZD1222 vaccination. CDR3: CASSLGGGEQFF. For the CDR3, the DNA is TGCGCCAGCAGCTTGGGTGGCGGTGAGCAGTTCTTC.